The rows below give T cell receptor beta chains drawn from one sample of a study of control samples from healthy donors and cancer patients. Only in-frame clones appear in the TCRdb table, and some are missing; sequencing was by immunoSEQ multiplex PCR. The sample has some 130,000 clones; roughly 91% are singletons. The sequenced sample consisted of PBMCs. Receptors originate from a man aged 45-65 years with head and neck cancer. CDR3s include the opening cysteine and the closing phenylalanine or tryptophan. D genes are given only for firm matches. Not every row has a clone size; where given, it reads once, few, many or a size class.

d_gene	v_gene	j_gene	len	abundance	CDR3nt	CDR3aa
TRBD2	TRBV7-2	TRBJ2-1	16	.	TGTGCCAGCAGCCGCCCAACTAGCGGCTCCTACAATGAGCAGTTCTTC	CASSRPTSGSYNEQFF
.	TRBV5-1	TRBJ2-3	16	.	TGCGCCAGCAGCTTGGGGGCCCGACTAGGCACAGATACGCAGTATTTT	CASSLGARLGTDTQYF
.	TRBV30	TRBJ2-3	12	.	TGTGCCTGGAGTCTAGGGGGGGATACGCAGTATTTT	CAWSLGGDTQYF
.	TRBV5-5	TRBJ2-5	13	.	TGTGCCAGCAGCTTGGTTATCCAAGAGACCCAGTACTTC	CASSLVIQETQYF
TRBD1	TRBV30	TRBJ2-7	15	.	TGTGCCTGGAGTGATCCAGGGGGCACCCCCTACGAGCAGTACTTC	CAWSDPGGTPYEQYF
TRBD2	TRBV27	TRBJ2-3	16	.	TGTGCCAGCAGCCCTGTTTGGGCGGGGGGCACAGATACGCAGTATTTT	CASSPVWAGGTDTQYF
TRBD1	TRBV27	TRBJ2-2	17	.	TGTGCCAGCAGTCATATCACTAGACAGGGGAACACCGGGGAGCTGTTTTTT	CASSHITRQGNTGELFF
TRBD1	TRBV6-5	TRBJ2-1	15	.	TGTGCCAGCAGAACAGCCGGGACAGTAAACAATGAGCAGTTCTTC	CASRTAGTVNNEQFF
.	TRBV12-3/TRBV12-4	TRBJ2-7	13	.	TGTGCCAGCAGTCCAGTCAGTGGGTTCGAGCAGTACTTC	CASSPVSGFEQYF
TRBD1	TRBV14	TRBJ2-7	14	once	TGTGCCAGCAGCCAGCAGTACAACAGGGGGGAGCAGTACTTC	CASSQQYNRGEQYF
TRBD1	TRBV7-8	TRBJ1-5	17	.	TGTGCCAGCAGCTTACCTTTCGACAGGGGGACAAATCAGCCCCAGCATTTT	CASSLPFDRGTNQPQHF
.	TRBV23-1	TRBJ1-5	11	.	TGCGCCAGCATCCCAAATCAGCCCCAGCATTTT	CASIPNQPQHF
TRBD1	TRBV13	TRBJ2-7	15	.	TGTGCCAGCAGCGGTGGGACAGCCCGAAGATACGAGCAGTACTTC	CASSGGTARRYEQYF
.	TRBV3-1/TRBV3-2	TRBJ1-3	14	.	TGTGCCAGCAGTCGTCAGCCCCCTGGAAACACCATATATTTT	CASSRQPPGNTIYF
TRBD1	TRBV5-1	TRBJ2-7	14	.	TGCGCCAGCAGTACTGGGACAGCGCTCTACGAGCAGTACTTC	CASSTGTALYEQYF
TRBD1	TRBV10-1	TRBJ2-3	14	.	TGCGCCAGCAGTGAGAAGAGACAGGGAGATACGCAGTATTTT	CASSEKRQGDTQYF
TRBD2	TRBV10-3	TRBJ2-3	14	.	TGTGCCACGGGGACTAGCGGGGGCACAGATACGCAGTATTTT	CATGTSGGTDTQYF
.	TRBV5-5	TRBJ2-5	14	.	TGTGCCAGCACCTTCCCGGGGGTTCAAGAGACCCAGTACTTC	CASTFPGVQETQYF
.	TRBV11-2	TRBJ2-3	13	.	TGTGCCAGCAGGCTGACTAGCACAGATACGCAGTATTTT	CASRLTSTDTQYF
.	TRBV6-6	TRBJ2-7	15	.	TGTGCCAGCAGTTACGAGTCCGGCCAGGTGGGCGAGCAGTACTTC	CASSYESGQVGEQYF
.	TRBV30	TRBJ2-3	15	.	TGTGCCTGGAGGGCAGGAGACAGCCGCACAGATACGCAGTATTTT	CAWRAGDSRTDTQYF
TRBD2	TRBV27	TRBJ2-5	15	.	TGTGCCAGCCCGGGACTAGCGGGGGACTGGGAGACCCAGTACTTC	CASPGLAGDWETQYF
.	TRBV6-1	TRBJ2-7	14	.	TGTGCCAGCAGCTTACAGGTCAGTTCCTACGAGCAGTACTTC	CASSLQVSSYEQYF
TRBD1	TRBV19	TRBJ1-5	17	.	TGTGCCAGTAGTATCCTCCGGACAGGCAGAAGGCATCAGCCCCAGCATTTT	CASSILRTGRRHQPQHF
.	TRBV7-9	TRBJ1-1	13	.	TGTGCCAGCAGCTTCAACAGGGTCACTGAAGCTTTCTTT	CASSFNRVTEAFF
TRBD2	TRBV18	TRBJ2-3	14	.	TGTGCCAGCTCACCACAGCGGGACTTAGATACGCAGTATTTT	CASSPQRDLDTQYF
.	TRBV12-3/TRBV12-4	TRBJ1-1	13	once	TGTGCCAGCAGTTTAGGCCCGAACACTGAAGCTTTCTTT	CASSLGPNTEAFF
.	TRBV7-9	TRBJ2-2	16	.	TGTGCCAGCAGCCCCAGAATACAGACGAACACCGGGGAGCTGTTTTTT	CASSPRIQTNTGELFF
TRBD1	TRBV19	TRBJ1-5	15	.	TGTGCCAGTACTGTGGACAGGGTTAGCAATCAGCCCCAGCATTTT	CASTVDRVSNQPQHF